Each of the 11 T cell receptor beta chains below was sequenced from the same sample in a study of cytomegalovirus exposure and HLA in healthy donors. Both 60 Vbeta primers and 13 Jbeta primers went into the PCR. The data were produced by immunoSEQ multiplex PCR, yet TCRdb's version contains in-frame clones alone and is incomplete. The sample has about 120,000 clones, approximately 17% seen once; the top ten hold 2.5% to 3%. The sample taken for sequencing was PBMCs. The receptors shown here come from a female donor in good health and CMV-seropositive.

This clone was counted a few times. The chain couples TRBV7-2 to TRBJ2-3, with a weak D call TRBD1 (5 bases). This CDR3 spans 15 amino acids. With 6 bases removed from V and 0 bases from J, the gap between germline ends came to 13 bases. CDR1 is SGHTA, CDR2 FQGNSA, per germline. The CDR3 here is CASSRNRLSTDTQYF. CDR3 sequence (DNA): TGTGCCAGCAGTCGGAACAGGCTTAGCACAGATACGCAGTATTTT.

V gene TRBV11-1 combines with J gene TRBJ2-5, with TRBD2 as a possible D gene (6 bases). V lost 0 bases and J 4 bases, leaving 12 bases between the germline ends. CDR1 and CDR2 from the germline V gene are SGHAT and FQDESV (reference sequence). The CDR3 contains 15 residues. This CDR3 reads CASSLALGGGETQYF. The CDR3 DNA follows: TGTGCCAGCAGCTTAGCGCTCGGGGGAGGAGAGACCCAGTACTTC.

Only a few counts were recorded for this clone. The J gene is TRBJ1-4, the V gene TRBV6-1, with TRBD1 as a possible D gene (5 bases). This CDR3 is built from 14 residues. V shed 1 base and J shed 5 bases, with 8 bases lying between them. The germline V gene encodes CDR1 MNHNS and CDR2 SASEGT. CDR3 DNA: TGTGCCAGCAGTGAAGGGGGCCAGAATGAAAAACTGTTTTTT. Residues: CASSEGGQNEKLFF.

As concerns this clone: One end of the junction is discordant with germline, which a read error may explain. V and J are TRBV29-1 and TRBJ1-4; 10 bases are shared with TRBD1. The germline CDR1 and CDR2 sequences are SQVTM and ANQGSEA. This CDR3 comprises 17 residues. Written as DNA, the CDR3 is TGCAGCGTTGAAGATTGGGACAGGGGCGCAACTAATGAAAAACCGTTTTTT. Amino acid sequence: CSVEDWDRGATNEKPFF.

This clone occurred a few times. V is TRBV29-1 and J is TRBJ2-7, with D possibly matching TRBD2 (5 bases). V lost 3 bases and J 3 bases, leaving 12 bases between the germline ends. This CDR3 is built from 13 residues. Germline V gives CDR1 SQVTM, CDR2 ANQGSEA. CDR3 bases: TGCAGCGTTGACCCGGACTGGGACTACGAGCAGTACTTC. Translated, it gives CSVDPDWDYEQYF.

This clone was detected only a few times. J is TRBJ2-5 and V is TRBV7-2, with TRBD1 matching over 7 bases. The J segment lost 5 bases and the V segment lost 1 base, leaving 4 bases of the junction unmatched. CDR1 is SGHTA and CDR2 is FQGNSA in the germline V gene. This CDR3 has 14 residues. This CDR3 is CASSLVGTAETQYF. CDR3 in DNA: TGTGCCAGCAGCTTAGTTGGGACAGCGGAGACCCAGTACTTC.

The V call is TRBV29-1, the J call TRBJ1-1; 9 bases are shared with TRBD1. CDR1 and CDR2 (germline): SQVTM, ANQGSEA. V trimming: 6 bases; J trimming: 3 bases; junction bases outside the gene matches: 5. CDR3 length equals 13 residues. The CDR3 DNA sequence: TGCAGCGTCAGACAGGGGGGGTACACTGAAGCTTTCTTT. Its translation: CSVRQGGYTEAFF.

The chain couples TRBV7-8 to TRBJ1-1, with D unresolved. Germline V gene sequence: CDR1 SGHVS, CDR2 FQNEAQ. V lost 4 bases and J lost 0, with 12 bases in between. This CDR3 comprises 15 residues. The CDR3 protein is CASSSSSFLNTEAFF. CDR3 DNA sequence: TGTGCCAGCAGCTCATCCAGTTTTTTGAACACTGAAGCTTTCTTT.

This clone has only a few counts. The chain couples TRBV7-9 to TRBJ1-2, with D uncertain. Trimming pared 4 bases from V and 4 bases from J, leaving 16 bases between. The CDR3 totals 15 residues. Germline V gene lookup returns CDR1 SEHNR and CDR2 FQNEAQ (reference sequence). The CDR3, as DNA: TGTGCCAGCAGCTCGACACCGCATACCACCTATGGCTACACCTTC. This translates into CASSSTPHTTYGYTF. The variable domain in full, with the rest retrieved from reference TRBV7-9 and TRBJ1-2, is DTGVSQNPRHKITKRGQNVTFRCDPISEHNRLYWYRQTLGQGPEFLTYFQNEAQLEKSRLLSDRFSAERPKGSFSTLEIQRTEQGDSAMYLCASSSTPHTTYGYTFGSGTRLTVV.

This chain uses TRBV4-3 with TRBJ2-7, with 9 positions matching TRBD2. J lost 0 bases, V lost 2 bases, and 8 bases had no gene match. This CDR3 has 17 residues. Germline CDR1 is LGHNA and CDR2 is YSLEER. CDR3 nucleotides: TGCGCCAGCAGCCAATCTCTGCTAGCGGGACTCTCCTACGAGCAGTACTTC. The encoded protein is CASSQSLLAGLSYEQYF.

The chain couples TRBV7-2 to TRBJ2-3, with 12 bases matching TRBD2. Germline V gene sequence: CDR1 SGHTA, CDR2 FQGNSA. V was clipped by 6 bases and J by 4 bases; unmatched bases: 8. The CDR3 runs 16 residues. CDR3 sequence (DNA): TGTGCCAGCAGGAGAGTACTAGCGGGAGGAGCAGATACGCAGTATTTT. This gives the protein CASRRVLAGGADTQYF.